The next 18 T cell receptor beta chains were all read from a single sample in a study of radiotherapy plus CTLA-4 blockade in lung cancer (dated by TCRdb to 2016 to 2019). Receptor libraries were prepared by the immunoSEQ multiplex PCR assay. The table comes from immuneACCESS by way of TCRdb, which keeps in-frame sequences with V and J called. Part of the clones is missing from these tables; in studies checked, under half for an unresolved V gene and the rest for unknown reasons. Present in this sample are about 97,000 clones, approximately 74% of which were seen just once. About 3% of the sample is held by the ten biggest clonotypes. The sample was peripheral blood, taken from a patient treated with radiotherapy plus ipilimumab. Source of these receptors: a human donor with non-small cell lung cancer who had a partial response to radiotherapy plus ipilimumab. Some clones in this sample may be carry-over from other donors' samples.

This sequence joins TRBV6-5 and TRBJ1-1; 8 positions agree with TRBD1. The ends lost 5 bases at V and 4 bases at J; junction bases unmatched: 9. CDR3 length equals 15 residues. In germline, CDR1 is MNHEY, CDR2 SVGAGI. CDR3 nucleotide sequence: TGTGCCAGCAGTGGCAGGACAGGGCGAGTCACTGAAGCTTTCTTT. It specifies CASSGRTGRVTEAFF.

The chain combines TRBV15 with TRBJ2-1, with 9 bases aligning to TRBD1. Trimming cost V 0 bases and J 0 bases; bases outside gene matches: 6. This CDR3 comprises 18 residues. The germline CDR1 and CDR2 sequences are LNHNV and YYDKDF (reference sequence). CDR3 nucleotides: TGTGCCACCAGCAGAGAACAGGGGGCCGTTAGCTCCTACAATGAGCAGTTCTTC. Protein sequence: CATSREQGAVSSYNEQFF.

This chain uses TRBV2 with TRBJ1-6; TRBD1 matches 8 bases. J lost 4 bases, V lost 6 bases, and 8 bases had no gene match. Germline CDR1 and CDR2: SNHLY and FYNNEI. The CDR3 runs 16 residues. The CDR3 coding sequence is TGTGCCAGCAGCAGGGGGCCCACTGGGTATAATTCACCCCTCCACTTT. Translated, it gives CASSRGPTGYNSPLHF.

This chain uses TRBV11-3 with TRBJ2-1, with a possible D match to TRBD2 (6 bases). Germline V gene sequence: CDR1 SGHNT, CDR2 YENEEA. V was clipped by 0 bases and J by 9 bases, with 12 bases between them. CDR3 length: 14 residues. The CDR3 DNA sequence: TGTGCCAGCAGCTTAGATAGCGGCTATCCTGAGCAGTTCTTC. As protein: CASSLDSGYPEQFF.

V is TRBV28 and J is TRBJ1-1; the match to TRBD1 covers 12 bases. J was trimmed by 4 bases and V by 6 bases; bases with no gene match: 6. The CDR3 is 15 residues long. Germline V gives CDR1 MDHEN, CDR2 SYDVKM. CDR3 in DNA: TGTGCCAGCAGCACCGGGACAGGGGGCGTCACTGAAGCTTTCTTT. Residues: CASSTGTGGVTEAFF.

V usage is TRBV11-2 and J usage is TRBJ2-3; D is possibly TRBD2 (5 bases). V gave up 1 base and J gave up 1 base, with 12 bases separating them. The V gene's germline CDR1 is SGHAT and CDR2 FQNNGV. This CDR3 spans 16 amino acids. For the CDR3, the DNA is TGTGCCAGCAGCTTAGGCCCAGCGGTGCGCACAGATACGCAGTATTTT. This gives the protein CASSLGPAVRTDTQYF.

The V gene is TRBV7-2, the J gene TRBJ2-3, with 10 bases aligning to TRBD1. The ends lost 5 bases at V and 12 bases at J; junction bases unmatched: 5. Germline V gives CDR1 SGHTA, CDR2 FQGNSA. The CDR3 runs to 12 residues. CDR3 loop: CASSRDRGPQYF. The CDR3 DNA reads TGTGCCAGCAGCAGGGACAGGGGTCCACAGTATTTT.

The V call is TRBV28, the J call TRBJ2-1; TRBD2 might be the D (5 bases). Trimming cost V 11 bases and J 6 bases, with 20 bases left between them. The CDR3 is made up of 14 amino acids. CDR1 is MDHEN and CDR2 is SYDVKM in the germline V gene. Written as DNA, the CDR3 is TGTGCCGGAGGAGGATTTGGCGCCACCAATGAGCAGTTCTTC. Encoded protein: CAGGGFGATNEQFF.

The V call is TRBV7-2, the J call TRBJ2-7; 8 bases are a match to TRBD2. Germline CDR1 is SGHTA and CDR2 is FQGNSA. The CDR3 totals 15 residues. Trimming took 0 bases from V and 6 from J; bases not matched to a gene: 7. CDR3 coding DNA: TGTGCCAGCAGCTTAGCGACGGGAGGGCCATCCGAGCAGTACTTC. This gives the protein CASSLATGGPSEQYF.

This chain joins TRBV4-2 and TRBJ2-1; TRBD2 aligns across 10 bases. V shed 0 bases and J 9 bases; nucleotides not matched to a gene: 11. Germline CDR1 reads LGHNA; CDR2 reads YNFKEQ. This CDR3 comprises 17 residues. CDR3 region: CASSQDGSGGAFGEQFF. The CDR3, as DNA: TGTGCCAGCAGCCAAGATGGAAGCGGGGGGGCGTTCGGTGAGCAGTTCTTC.

The genes are TRBV9 and TRBJ1-3, with a weak D call TRBD1 (6 bases). Germline loops: CDR1 SGDLS, CDR2 YYNGEE. The V gene lost 4 bases and the J gene lost 4 bases, with 15 bases spanning the gap. The CDR3 is made up of 15 amino acids. The CDR3 sequence is CASSPRGARGNTIYF. The CDR3 DNA is TGTGCCAGCAGCCCCAGGGGCGCGAGGGGAAACACCATATATTTT.

The V call is TRBV10-2, the J call TRBJ1-6; 11 bases agree with TRBD1. Germline-derived CDR1 and CDR2 are WSHSY and SAAADI. The CDR3 contains 15 residues. V lost 7 bases and J lost 5; bases outside the gene matches: 4. Here the CDR3 DNA reads TGCGCCAGCAAGGGACAGGGGGTAAATAATTCACCCCTCCACTTT. It specifies CASKGQGVNNSPLHF.

V gene TRBV7-9 combines with J gene TRBJ1-4, with D uncertain. Trimming cost V 0 bases and J 0 bases, with 8 bases left between them. The germline V gene encodes CDR1 SEHNR and CDR2 FQNEAQ (reference sequence). The CDR3 is 16 amino acids. CDR3 region: CASSLAQRTTNEKLFF. The CDR3 nucleotides are TGTGCCAGCAGCTTAGCGCAGCGTACAACTAATGAAAAACTGTTTTTT.

V and J are TRBV7-9 and TRBJ2-1, with 7 bases aligning to TRBD1. This CDR3 is built from 15 residues. J was trimmed by 6 bases and V by 6 bases; bases with no gene match: 11. Looked up from germline, CDR1 is SEHNR and CDR2 is FQNEAQ (reference sequence). The CDR3 nucleotides are TGTGCCAGCAGTTCCGGGACAGATCCAGGCAATGAGCAGTTCTTC. It codes for CASSSGTDPGNEQFF.

This sequence joins TRBV6-1 and TRBJ2-7, with TRBD2 matching over 8 bases. The junction had 12 bases not matched to a gene; V was cut back by 8 bases and J by 6 bases. CDR1 MNHNS and CDR2 SASEGT come from the germline V gene. The CDR3 extends over 14 amino acids. The CDR3, as DNA: TGTGCCAGCTTACAACCGGGAGGGTCGGGCGAGCAGTACTTC. Translated, it gives CASLQPGGSGEQYF.

V is TRBV19 and J is TRBJ2-2; D not resolved. The V and J ends lost 5 bases and 0 bases respectively, with 10 bases between them. CDR1 is LNHDA, CDR2 SQIVND, per germline (reference sequence). The CDR3 is made up of 15 amino acids. The CDR3 DNA reads as TGTGCCAGTAGTCGCCAGGTCACGAACACCGGGGAGCTGTTTTTT. Translated: CASSRQVTNTGELFF. Filled out from reference TRBV19 and TRBJ2-2, the complete variable domain reads DGGITQSPKYLFRKEGQNVTLSCEQNLNHDAMYWYRQDPGQGLRLIYYSQIVNDFQKGDIAEGYSVSREKKESFPLTVTSAQKNPTAFYLCASSRQVTNTGELFFGEGSRLTVL.

The chain recombines TRBV2 with TRBJ1-4, with D perhaps TRBD1 (5 bases). V was pared by 7 bases and J by 4 bases, with 13 bases between. This CDR3 region has 14 residues. The V gene's germline CDR1 is SNHLY and CDR2 FYNNEI. The CDR3 sequence is CASIRGDHNEKLFF. The CDR3 DNA reads TGTGCCAGCATTCGGGGGGATCATAATGAAAAACTGTTTTTT.

Points on this clone: Other DNA sequences in this specimen translate into the identical CDR3. The chain couples TRBV7-2 to TRBJ2-7, with 12 nucleotides matching TRBD1. V shed 3 bases and J 4 bases; nucleotides not matched to a gene: 1. The germline V gene has CDR1 SGHTA and CDR2 FQGNSA. This CDR3 comprises 14 residues. The CDR3 nucleotides are TGTGCCAGCAGCTTGGGACAGGGGGCTTACGAGCAGTACTTC. Its protein is CASSLGQGAYEQYF.